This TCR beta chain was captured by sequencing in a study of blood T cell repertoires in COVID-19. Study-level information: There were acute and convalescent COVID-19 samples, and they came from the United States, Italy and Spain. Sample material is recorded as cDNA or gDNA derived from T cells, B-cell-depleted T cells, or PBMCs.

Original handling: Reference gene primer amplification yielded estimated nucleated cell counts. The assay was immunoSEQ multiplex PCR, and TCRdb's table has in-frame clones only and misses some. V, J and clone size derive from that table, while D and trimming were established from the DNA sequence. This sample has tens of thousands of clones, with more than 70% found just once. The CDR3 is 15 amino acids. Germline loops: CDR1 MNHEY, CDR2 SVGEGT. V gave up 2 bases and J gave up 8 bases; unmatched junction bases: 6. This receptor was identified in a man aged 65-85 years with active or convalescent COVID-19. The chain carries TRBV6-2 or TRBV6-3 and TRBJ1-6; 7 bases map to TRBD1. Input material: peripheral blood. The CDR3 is CASSYLRQGDSPLHF. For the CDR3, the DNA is TGTGCCAGCAGTTACCTTCGACAGGGAGATTCACCCCTCCACTTT.